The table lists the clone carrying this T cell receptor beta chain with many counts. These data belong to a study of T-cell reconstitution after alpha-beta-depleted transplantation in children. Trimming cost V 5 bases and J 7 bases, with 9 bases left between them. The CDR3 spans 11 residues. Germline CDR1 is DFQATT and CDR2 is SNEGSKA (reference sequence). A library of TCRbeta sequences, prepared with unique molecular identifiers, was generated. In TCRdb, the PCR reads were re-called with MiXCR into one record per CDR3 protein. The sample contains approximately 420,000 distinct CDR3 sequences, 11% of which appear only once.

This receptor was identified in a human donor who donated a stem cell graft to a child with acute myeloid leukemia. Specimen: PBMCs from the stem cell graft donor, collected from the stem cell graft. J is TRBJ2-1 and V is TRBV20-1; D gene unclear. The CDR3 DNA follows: TGCAGTGCTGCCGAGTGGAATGAGCAGTTCTTC. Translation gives CSAAEWNEQFF.